The entry that follows covers one T cell receptor (beta chain) sequence. This sample includes further DNA sequences coding for the same CDR3. TCRdb's copy holds only in-frame clones and misses some; the assay was immunoSEQ multiplex PCR. Among 30,000 to 35,000 clones listed, approximately 93% were seen once. This entry belongs to a study of control samples from healthy donors and cancer patients. V dropped 3 bases and J dropped 0 bases, with 15 bases sitting between them. The length of the CDR3 is 18 residues. Germline V gene sequence: CDR1 SGHTA, CDR2 FQGTGA. The TCR originated in a man in his sixties in good health. The material sequenced was blood. The rearrangement joins TRBV7-3 to TRBJ2-6, with D possibly matching TRBD2 (7 bases). CDR3 nucleotides: TGTGCCAGCAGCTTGGGAGGGGGGACCGTCTCTGGGGCCAACGTCCTGACTTTC. This translates into CASSLGGGTVSGANVLTF.